The 17 T cell receptor beta chains presented below share a single source sample, sequenced in a study of T cells in Graves' hyperthyroidism and ophthalmopathy. Authors of the study amplified TCR beta CDR3 regions from RNA transcripts. The HTBI primer set was used in a first-round RT-PCR of the TCR CDR3. One entry per CDR3 protein, called by TCRdb with MiXCR from the multiplex PCR reads. This sample has approximately 510,000 distinct CDR3 sequences, with 46% found just once. Sequenced: peripheral blood or thyroid tissue (not recorded which). The receptors were gathered from an adult woman with Graves' disease, either hyperthyroidism or ophthalmopathy (not recorded which).

The V call is TRBV19, the J call TRBJ1-4; D call uncertain. Trimming left V 1 base short and J 2 bases short, with 5 bases between. CDR1 is LNHDA and CDR2 is SQIVND in the germline V gene (reference sequence). This CDR3 spans 14 amino acids. CDR3 region: CASSIASTNEKLFF. The CDR3 nucleotides read TGTGCCAGTAGTATAGCGTCGACTAATGAAAAACTGTTTTTT.

The gene calls are TRBV5-8 and TRBJ2-7, with 11 positions matching TRBD1. V gave up 1 base and J gave up 5 bases; unmatched junction bases: 8. This CDR3 is built from 16 residues. The germline gives CDR1 SGHTS, CDR2 YDEGEE. The CDR3 DNA reads TGTGCCAGCAGCTTGACCTGGACAGGGGGCTCGAACGAGCAGTACTTC. Amino acid sequence: CASSLTWTGGSNEQYF.

Turning to this clonotype: No DNA is shown, since the ends of the CDR3 on it are uncertain; the CDR3 is the one TCRdb lists. The gene calls are TRBV28 and TRBJ1-5; the table names TRBD1, a call not compared with the DNA. Germline V lookup: CDR1 MDHEN, CDR2 SYDVKM. The CDR3 spans 16 residues, counting both ends. The CDR3 protein is CASSLTGSAGIVPSIF.

This clonotype has a count of ten or more. This rearrangement joins TRBV20-1 to TRBJ2-7; D perhaps matches TRBD2 (5 bases). V lost 3 bases and J lost 3, with 15 bases in between. The CDR3 extends over 14 amino acids. Germline CDR1 and CDR2: DFQATT and SNEGSKA (reference sequence). The CDR3 loop is CSARLGRGNYEQYF. The CDR3 region has the DNA TGCAGTGCTAGGTTGGGGAGAGGGAACTACGAGCAGTACTTC.

The chain has TRBV7-3 and TRBJ2-7; 14 bases map to TRBD2. Trimming removed 4 bases from V and 7 bases from J; junction bases left unmatched: 3. The CDR3 has 14 amino acids. Germline CDR1 and CDR2: SGHTA and FQGTGA. CDR3 amino acids: CASSYGTSGREQYF. The CDR3 DNA is TGTGCCAGCAGCTACGGGACTAGCGGGAGAGAGCAGTACTTC.

The table lists this clonotype with many counts. V is TRBV5-4 and J is TRBJ2-5, with D unclear. CDR1 and CDR2 from the germline V gene are SGHNT and YYREEE (reference sequence). The CDR3 is 13 residues long. The germline V and J ends were trimmed by 5 bases and 2 bases, with 10 bases remaining between them. The CDR3 here is CASRRNQQETQYF. Here the CDR3 DNA reads TGTGCCAGCAGGCGGAACCAACAAGAGACCCAGTACTTC.

This clonotype appeared many times. This chain uses TRBV7-2 with TRBJ2-5, with D uncertain. Germline V CDR1 and CDR2: SGHTA, FQGNSA. The CDR3 has 14 residues. Trimming shortened V by 5 bases and J by 1 base, and 11 bases separated the two germline ends. This CDR3 reads CASSPSFAQETQYF. CDR3 sequence (DNA): TGTGCCAGCAGCCCCTCATTCGCCCAAGAGACCCAGTACTTC.

This clonotype was observed many times. The gene calls are TRBV2 and TRBJ2-7; maybe TRBD2 (6 bases). CDR3 length: 16 residues. Germline lookup yields CDR1 SNHLY and CDR2 FYNNEI. The V gene lost 4 bases and the J gene lost 1 base, with 17 bases spanning the gap. CDR3 residues: CASSGLGGLISYEQYF. The DNA for the CDR3 is TGTGCCAGCAGTGGGCTGGGGGGACTTATATCCTACGAGCAGTACTTC.

The rearrangement uses TRBV2 and TRBJ1-5; D is unresolved. The CDR3 is 15 amino acids. Germline V CDR1 and CDR2: SNHLY, FYNNEI. V was trimmed by 1 base and J by 6 bases, leaving 13 bases between them. The CDR3 DNA sequence: TGTGCCAGCAGTGAAGAGGTCGGTAGTCCTCAGCCCCAGCATTTT. It yields the protein CASSEEVGSPQPQHF. Full variable domain (remainder filled in from reference TRBV2 and TRBJ1-5): EPEVTQTPSHQVTQMGQEVILRCVPISNHLYFYWYRQILGQKVEFLVSFYNNEISEKSEIFDDQFSVERPDGSNFTLKIRSTKLEDSAMYFCASSEEVGSPQPQHFGDGTRLSIL.

This chain links TRBV5-6 with TRBJ1-6; D remains ambiguous. Germline loops: CDR1 SGHDT, CDR2 YYEEEE. The V end lost 0 bases, the J end lost 5 bases, and 6 bases lay between the germline ends. The CDR3 spans 14 residues. In nucleotides, the CDR3 is TGTGCCAGCAGCTTGGGGCAGCATAATTCACCCCTCCACTTT. Its protein is CASSLGQHNSPLHF.

The sample holds a few counts of this clonotype. The chain joins TRBV2 to TRBJ1-6; unclear D gene. This CDR3 is built from 16 residues. The V and J ends lost 3 bases and 2 bases respectively, with 11 bases between them. CDR1 and CDR2 from the germline V gene are SNHLY and FYNNEI. CDR3 coding DNA: TGTGCCAGCAGTGAGACCCACCCAACCTATAATTCACCCCTCCACTTT. It specifies CASSETHPTYNSPLHF.

The chain is built from TRBV5-4 and TRBJ2-5; D may match TRBD1 or TRBD2 (5 bases each). Germline V CDR1 and CDR2: SGHNT, YYREEE (reference sequence). Between the trimmed V and J ends, which lost 4 bases and 5 bases, there was a span of 15 bases. The CDR3 contains 14 residues. CDR3 sequence reads: CASSPRGARETQYF. Here the CDR3 DNA reads TGTGCCAGCAGCCCAAGGGGAGCTCGTGAGACCCAGTACTTC.

The chain uses TRBV19 and TRBJ1-2; no reliable D call. CDR1 and CDR2 (germline): LNHDA, SQIVND (reference sequence). The CDR3 extends over 13 amino acids. Trimming left V 4 bases short and J 8 bases short, with 14 bases between. CDR3 sequence: CASSKLTVWGYTF. The DNA for the CDR3 is TGTGCCAGTAGTAAATTGACGGTGTGGGGCTACACCTTC.

The chain combines TRBV20-1 with TRBJ1-6; 7 positions agree with TRBD1. There are 13 residues in the CDR3. CDR1 and CDR2 from the germline V gene are DFQATT and SNEGSKA (reference sequence). Germline trimming cut 6 bases from V and 7 bases from J; bases unmatched to any gene: 6. CDR3 amino acids: CSATDRVNSPLHF. Here the CDR3 DNA reads TGCAGTGCCACCGACAGGGTAAATTCACCCCTCCACTTT.

This clonotype was seen repeatedly, ten times or more. The chain links TRBV13 to TRBJ2-6; D not resolved. The CDR3 has 14 amino acids. V lost 3 bases and J 4 bases, leaving 7 bases between the germline ends. The V gene's germline CDR1 is PRHDT and CDR2 FYEKMQ (reference sequence). The CDR3 loop reads CASSFSTGANVLTF. The CDR3 nucleotides read TGTGCCAGCAGCTTCTCGACAGGGGCCAACGTCCTGACTTTC.

The chain uses TRBV20-1 and TRBJ1-1, with TRBD1 matching 8 bases. This CDR3 is 15 amino acids long. V lost 6 bases to trimming and J lost 4 bases; unmatched junction nucleotides: 13. The germline CDR1 and CDR2 sequences are DFQATT and SNEGSKA (reference sequence). CDR3 nucleotide sequence: TGCAGTGCAACTCCAGGGACAGGTAGGGGCACTGAAGCTTTCTTT. Translated: CSATPGTGRGTEAFF.

V is TRBV20-1 and J is TRBJ1-2; maybe TRBD1 (6 bases). This CDR3 region has 13 residues. The germline V and J ends were trimmed by 5 bases and 2 bases, with 12 bases remaining between them. Germline assignment: CDR1 DFQATT and CDR2 SNEGSKA (reference sequence). The CDR3 spells CSAHPQGNYGYTF. The CDR3 coding sequence is TGCAGTGCTCACCCTCAGGGGAACTATGGCTACACCTTC.